This TCR beta chain was profiled in a study of shared clonotypes between healthy human individuals. Of note for this clone: The same CDR3 also results from other DNA sequences found in this sample.

CDR1 is MNHEY and CDR2 is SMNVEV in the germline V gene (reference sequence). V was trimmed by 2 bases and J by 1 base, leaving 3 bases between them. This CDR3 is 13 amino acids long. The DNA input per sorted-subset replicate PCR was about 0.2 ug, corresponding to tens of thousands of T cell genomes. Here immunoSEQ multiplex PCR was the method, and the copy in TCRdb shows in-frame clones only, minus some. The data show about 680,000 clones, about 90% seen once. Naive CD8 cells comprised CD45RO-negative, CCR7-positively selected cells, excluding terminally differentiated effector memory CD45RA+ cells.

The source material was naive CD8+ T cells sorted from blood. The sequence was obtained from a man younger than 45 in good health. The rearrangement links TRBV27 to TRBJ2-1; D is undetermined. CDR3 nucleotide sequence: TGTGCCAGCAGTTTAAATTCCTACAATGAGCAGTTCTTC. This encodes CASSLNSYNEQFF.